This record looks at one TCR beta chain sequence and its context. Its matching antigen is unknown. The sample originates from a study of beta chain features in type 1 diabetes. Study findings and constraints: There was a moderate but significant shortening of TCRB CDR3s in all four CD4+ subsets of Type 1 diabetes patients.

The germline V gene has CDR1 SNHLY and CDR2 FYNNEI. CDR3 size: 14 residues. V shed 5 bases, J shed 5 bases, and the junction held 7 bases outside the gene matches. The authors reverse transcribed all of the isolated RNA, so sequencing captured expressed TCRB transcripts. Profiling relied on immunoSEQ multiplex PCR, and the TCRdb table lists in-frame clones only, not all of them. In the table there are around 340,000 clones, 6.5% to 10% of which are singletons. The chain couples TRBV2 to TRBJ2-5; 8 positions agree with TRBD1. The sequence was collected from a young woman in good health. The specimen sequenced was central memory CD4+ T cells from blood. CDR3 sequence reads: CASSPGHRGETQYF. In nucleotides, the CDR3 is TGTGCCAGCAGTCCGGGACACAGGGGGGAGACCCAGTACTTC. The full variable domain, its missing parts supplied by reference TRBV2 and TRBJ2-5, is EPEVTQTPSHQVTQMGQEVILRCVPISNHLYFYWYRQILGQKVEFLVSFYNNEISEKSEIFDDQFSVERPDGSNFTLKIRSTKLEDSAMYFCASSPGHRGETQYFGPGTRLLVL.